This T cell receptor (beta chain) was identified during a study of shared clonotypes between healthy human individuals. Trimming left V 7 bases short and J 1 base short, with 11 bases between. Germline lookup yields CDR1 SNHLY and CDR2 FYNNEI. The CDR3 runs to 14 residues. The data were produced by immunoSEQ multiplex PCR, yet TCRdb's version contains in-frame clones alone and is incomplete. Among fewer than 3 million clones listed, around 92% were seen once. The V call is TRBV2, the J call TRBJ2-1; D not resolved. The TCR originated in a man aged 18 to 30 in good health. Some clones in this sample may be carry-over from other donors' samples. The sample consisted of naive CD4+ T cells from PBMCs. The subset was: CD45RA+ positively selected. CDR3 nucleotides: TGTGCCAGCAATTTGGTGGGATCCTACAATGAGCAGTTCTTC. The encoded protein is CASNLVGSYNEQFF.